This T cell receptor beta chain was recorded in a study of T cells in Graves' hyperthyroidism and ophthalmopathy. This clonotype appeared a single time. Its specificity is unknown. This clone may be a read error of a much larger clone one base away. Study conclusions and caveats: Within blood appeared most thyroid clonotypes that had expanded above 0.001. Ophthalmopathy and stable hyperthyroidism were told apart by a 13 V-J model.

TCR beta CDR3 regions were amplified from RNA. First-round RT-PCR targeting the TCR CDR3 was performed with the HTBI primer set. One entry per CDR3 protein results from TCRdb running MiXCR on the multiplex PCR reads. The sample lists 530,000 or so distinct CDR3 sequences, 17% seen once, with 15% to 20% in the top ten. Material for sequencing was blood. This clonotype was sampled from a woman aged 18-29 years with Graves' ophthalmopathy.

The CDR3 spells CASSQLAASGSSGEQYF. The CDR3 bases are TGCGCCAGCAGCCAATTGGCGGCCAGCGGTAGCTCGGGGGAGCAGTACTTC. The genes are TRBV4-3 and TRBJ2-7; D possibly corresponds to TRBD2 (5 bases). V was cut by 2 bases and J by 7 bases, with 24 bases left in between. The germline V gene encodes CDR1 LGHNA and CDR2 YSLEER. There are 17 residues in the CDR3.